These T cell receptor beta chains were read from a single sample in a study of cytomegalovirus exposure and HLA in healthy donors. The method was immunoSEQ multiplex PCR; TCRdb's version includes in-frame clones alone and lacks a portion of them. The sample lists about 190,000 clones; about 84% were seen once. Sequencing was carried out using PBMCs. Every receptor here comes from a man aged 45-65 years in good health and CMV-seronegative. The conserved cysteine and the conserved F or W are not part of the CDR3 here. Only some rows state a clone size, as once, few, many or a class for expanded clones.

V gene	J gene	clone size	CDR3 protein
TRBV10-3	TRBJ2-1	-	AIRKLGSSYNEQF
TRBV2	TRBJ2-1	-	ASSDGQVLNEQF
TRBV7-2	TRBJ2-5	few	ASSLVSGETQY
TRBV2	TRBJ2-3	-	ASRRSLTDTQY
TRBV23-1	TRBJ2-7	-	ASSLRGVGDREYVYEQY
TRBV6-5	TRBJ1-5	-	ASSRGNNQPQH
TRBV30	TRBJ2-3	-	AWTWGTDTQY
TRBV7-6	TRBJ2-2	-	ASSRLAGEGELF
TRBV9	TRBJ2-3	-	ASSPGLAGDTDTQY
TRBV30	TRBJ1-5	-	AWSVGGVGNQPQH
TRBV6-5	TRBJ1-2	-	ASGTGKDGYT
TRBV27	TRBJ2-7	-	AILRGNEQY
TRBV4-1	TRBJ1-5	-	ASSRIQGSNQPQH
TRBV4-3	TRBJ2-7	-	ASSQRMEGSYEQY
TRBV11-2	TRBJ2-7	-	ASSLGVLWQTLGEQY
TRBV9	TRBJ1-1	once	ASSPGWATEAF
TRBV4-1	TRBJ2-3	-	ASSQDRGGLTSTDTQY
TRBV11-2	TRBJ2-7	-	ASSLELAGGYEQY
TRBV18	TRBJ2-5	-	ASSPDSPETQY
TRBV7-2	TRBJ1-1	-	ASSSGIMNTEAF
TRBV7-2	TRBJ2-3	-	ATSSGTSTDTQY
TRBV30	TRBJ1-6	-	AWSVEANSPLH
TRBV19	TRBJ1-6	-	ASSMGARSYNSPLH
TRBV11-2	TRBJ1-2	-	ASSLLVSDYGYT
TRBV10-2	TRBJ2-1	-	ASRAGLLNYEQF
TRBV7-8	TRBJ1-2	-	ASSAGAVYGYT
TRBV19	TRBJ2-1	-	ASNQGISYNEQF